The 18 T cell receptor beta chains in this list originate from one sample, sequenced in a study of T-cell reconstitution after alpha-beta-depleted transplantation in children. The library targeted TCRbeta and was prepared with unique molecular identifiers. A single record per CDR3 protein comes from TCRdb applying MiXCR to the PCR reads. The sample shows fewer than 120,000 distinct CDR3 sequences, under 13% of them seen only once. Source: PBMCs from the stem cell graft donor, taken from the stem cell graft. These receptor sequences come from a human donor who donated a stem cell graft to a child with acute lymphoblastic leukemia.

This clonotype was seen at least ten times. A single base separates this from a much larger clone, so it may be a read error. The chain joins TRBV12-3 or TRBV12-4 to TRBJ1-1; TRBD1 agrees at 10 bases. V gave up 5 bases and J gave up 13 bases; unmatched junction bases: 13. The CDR3 extends over 14 amino acids. The CDR3 DNA follows: TGTGCCAGCAGTCCCAGGACAGGGGGGGCGAGAGATTTCTTT. It codes for CASSPRTGGARDFF.

This clonotype was seen at least ten times. The rearrangement joins TRBV5-6 to TRBJ1-6; no firm D call. The germline V gene encodes CDR1 SGHDT and CDR2 YYEEEE. V was trimmed by 4 bases and J by 8 bases, leaving 10 bases between them. The CDR3 runs to 13 residues. CDR3 protein: CASSPNEYSPLHF. CDR3 DNA sequence: TGTGCCAGCAGCCCTAATGAGTATTCACCCCTCCACTTT.

In this sample, this clonotype turned up many times. This chain connects TRBV18 to TRBJ2-5, with TRBD2 as a possible D gene (5 bases). Germline V gene lookup returns CDR1 KGHSH and CDR2 LQKENI. This CDR3 is built from 16 residues. V was pared by 6 bases and J by 4 bases, with 21 bases between. The CDR3 reads CASSLQIAPIGETQYF. The CDR3 DNA reads TGTGCCAGCTCCCTACAGATAGCGCCAATTGGAGAGACCCAGTACTTC. Full variable domain (missing parts from reference TRBV18 and TRBJ2-5): NAGVMQNPRHLVRRRGQEARLRCSPMKGHSHVYWYRQLPEEGLKFMVYLQKENIIDESGMPKERFSAEFPKEGPSILRIQQVVRGDSAAYFCASSLQIAPIGETQYFGPGTRLLVL.

In its sample, this clonotype was seen many times. This chain joins TRBV5-1 and TRBJ2-5, with D perhaps being TRBD1 or TRBD2 (5 bases each). CDR1 is SGHRS, CDR2 YFSETQ, per germline. V was pared by 4 bases and J by 1 base, with 11 bases between. The CDR3 covers 14 residues. The CDR3 here is CASSLGTVQETQYF. CDR3 DNA sequence: TGCGCCAGCAGCCTCGGGACCGTCCAAGAGACCCAGTACTTC.

This clonotype occurred many times. V is TRBV5-5 and J is TRBJ2-2; D remains ambiguous. The CDR3 spans 12 residues. The V gene lost 3 bases and the J gene lost 6 bases, with 6 bases spanning the gap. Germline-derived CDR1 and CDR2 are SGHKS and YYEKEE (reference sequence). CDR3 residues: CASSSPPGELFF. The CDR3 DNA is TGTGCCAGCAGCTCGCCGCCCGGGGAGCTGTTTTTT.

This clonotype was counted at least ten times. The rearrangement uses TRBV19 and TRBJ2-1; maybe TRBD2 (7 bases). Germline lookup yields CDR1 LNHDA and CDR2 SQIVND (reference sequence). The V and J ends lost 4 bases and 9 bases respectively, with 22 bases between them. This CDR3 is built from 16 residues. The CDR3 coding sequence is TGTGCCAGTAGTACCCCGGGGAGGGGGACGGGTCTTGAGCAGTTCTTC. It specifies CASSTPGRGTGLEQFF.

There are many counts of this clonotype. The chain joins TRBV20-1 to TRBJ1-2; D is ambiguous. The CDR3 runs to 14 residues. In germline, CDR1 is DFQATT, CDR2 SNEGSKA (reference sequence). Trimming left V 8 bases short and J 5 bases short, with 21 bases between. DNA for the CDR3: TGCAGTACTCCCCCCCGGGGAGGGAGGTATGGCTACACCTTC. Translated: CSTPPRGGRYGYTF.

This clonotype was recorded at least ten times. This chain connects TRBV6-5 to TRBJ2-2; 7 positions match TRBD1. This CDR3 is 15 amino acids long. Germline CDR1 and CDR2: MNHEY and SVGAGI. V was clipped by 7 bases and J by 2 bases; unmatched bases: 7. CDR3 DNA sequence: TGTGCCAGCACTAACGACAGGGCTAACACCGGGGAGCTGTTTTTT. It is translated as CASTNDRANTGELFF.

This clonotype was seen ten or more times. The chain combines TRBV28 with TRBJ2-7, with a tentative D call TRBD1 (6 bases). This CDR3 has 15 amino acids. The germline V gene has CDR1 MDHEN and CDR2 SYDVKM. Trimming took 5 bases from V and 0 from J, leaving 14 bases between them. Here the CDR3 reads CASSVQGLSSYEQYF. The CDR3 DNA reads as TGTGCCAGCAGTGTACAGGGTCTGAGCTCCTACGAGCAGTACTTC.

This clonotype came up many times. This sequence joins TRBV27 and TRBJ2-6; the D is unclear. With 6 bases removed from V and 0 bases from J, the gap between germline ends came to 9 bases. Germline V CDR1 and CDR2: MNHEY, SMNVEV (reference sequence). The CDR3 has 15 amino acids. This chain's CDR3 is CASSFSFSGANVLTF. The CDR3 DNA reads as TGTGCCAGCAGCTTCTCATTCTCTGGGGCCAACGTCCTGACTTTC.

In this sample, this clonotype turned up many times. This chain uses TRBV5-1 with TRBJ2-3; D ambiguous. The CDR3 contains 12 residues. V gave up 4 bases and J gave up 0 bases, with 3 bases separating them. CDR1 is SGHRS, CDR2 YFSETQ, per germline. CDR3 residues: CASSVSTDTQYF. The CDR3 DNA is TGCGCCAGCAGCGTCAGCACAGATACGCAGTATTTT.

This clonotype was seen ten or more times. J is TRBJ2-3 and V is TRBV5-1; the match to TRBD2 covers 8 bases. Germline CDR1 reads SGHRS; CDR2 reads YFSETQ. This CDR3 contains 17 residues. V lost 3 bases to trimming and J lost 0 bases; unmatched junction nucleotides: 9. In nucleotides, the CDR3 is TGCGCCAGCAGCTCCCCGGCGGGGGGCTATAGCACAGATACGCAGTATTTT. Its translation is CASSSPAGGYSTDTQYF.

A few counts support this clonotype. This chain uses TRBV10-3 with TRBJ2-1, with 8 bases lining up with TRBD1. CDR1 is ENHRY and CDR2 is SYGVKD in the germline V gene. The CDR3 is 12 residues long. V shed 10 bases, J shed 8 bases, and the junction held 7 bases outside the gene matches. The CDR3 DNA sequence: TGTGCCACCGGACAGGGTCCCGATGAGCAGTTCTTC. This codes for CATGQGPDEQFF.

There are many counts of this clonotype. CDR3 coding DNA: TGCAGTGCTAGAGAAGGGACGGTTACCTACGAGCAGTACTTC. Amino acid sequence: CSAREGTVTYEQYF. The V and J genes are TRBV20-1 and TRBJ2-7; D may be TRBD1 or TRBD2 (5 bases each). Trimming stripped 0 bases from V and 2 bases from J, with 11 bases between. Germline values: CDR1 DFQATT, CDR2 SNEGSKA (reference sequence). The CDR3 has 14 residues.

At least ten counts were recorded for this clonotype. Here the CDR3 DNA reads TGTGCCAGCAGTGAAACAGGGACCTACTACAATGAGCAGTTCTTC. This encodes CASSETGTYYNEQFF. The chain joins TRBV6-1 to TRBJ2-1, with D possibly matching TRBD1 (6 bases). The CDR3 runs 15 residues. Germline V gene data show CDR1 as MNHNS and CDR2 as SASEGT. V was clipped by 2 bases and J by 3 bases, with 11 bases between them.

There are many counts of this clonotype. The V and J genes are TRBV7-2 and TRBJ2-1, with D possibly called TRBD1 or TRBD2 (5 bases each). This CDR3 region has 15 residues. V was trimmed by 4 bases and J by 0 bases, leaving 10 bases between them. CDR1 SGHTA and CDR2 FQGNSA come from the germline V gene. CDR3: CASSSGPFSYNEQFF. Written as DNA, the CDR3 is TGTGCCAGCAGCTCGGGACCTTTCTCCTACAATGAGCAGTTCTTC.

There are many counts of this clonotype. The J gene is TRBJ2-7, the V gene TRBV12-3 or TRBV12-4; D not certain. The CDR3 totals 12 residues. Trimming pared 4 bases from V and 2 bases from J, leaving 6 bases between. The CDR3 DNA follows: TGTGCCAGCAGTTCTGACACCTACGAGCAGTACTTC. This translates into CASSSDTYEQYF.

This clonotype has at least ten counts. CDR3 protein: CASSLLAGGEPLHNEQFF. The CDR3 nucleotides read TGTGCCAGCAGTTTACTAGCGGGAGGTGAGCCTTTACACAATGAGCAGTTCTTC. This chain connects TRBV27 to TRBJ2-1, with TRBD2 matching 11 bases. V gave up 2 bases and J gave up 5 bases; unmatched junction bases: 11. CDR1 is MNHEY and CDR2 is SMNVEV in the germline V gene (reference sequence). There are 18 residues in the CDR3.